These 15 T cell receptor beta chains share one sample of origin, sequenced in a study of T cell responses to AZD1222 COVID-19 vaccine. TCRdb's copy holds only in-frame clones and misses some; the assay was immunoSEQ multiplex PCR. Here the sample spans 130,000 or so clones, under 95% being singletons. The sequencing here drew on peripheral blood, taken 28 days after the second dose of the MenACWY control vaccine. Receptor source: an adult who received the MenACWY meningococcal vaccine as a control.

This rearrangement joins TRBV7-8 to TRBJ2-1; 11 nucleotides line up with TRBD2. This CDR3 contains 15 residues. With 0 bases clipped from V and 10 bases from J, the junction kept 5 bases outside the gene matches. Per germline, CDR1 SGHVS and CDR2 FQNEAQ. For the CDR3, the DNA is TGTGCCAGCAGCTTAGCACTAGCGGGGGCCCTGGAGCAGTTCTTC. Translated: CASSLALAGALEQFF.

V and J are TRBV7-2 and TRBJ1-2; D possibly corresponds to TRBD1 (6 bases). The V gene's germline CDR1 is SGHTA and CDR2 FQGNSA. This CDR3 comprises 15 residues. V was shortened by 5 bases and J by 0 bases, with 13 bases between the two germline ends. The CDR3 protein is CASSPRGGSNYGYTF. The DNA of the CDR3 is TGTGCCAGCAGCCCAAGGGGGGGGTCTAACTATGGCTACACCTTC.

V is TRBV11-2 and J is TRBJ2-2; TRBD1 agrees at 11 bases. From germline, CDR1 is SGHAT and CDR2 FQNNGV. This CDR3 has 18 amino acids. Unmatched junction bases numbered 10, after V lost 2 bases and J lost 5 bases. The CDR3 protein is CASSLIIRTGGGTGELFF. For the CDR3, the DNA is TGTGCCAGCAGCTTAATAATTCGGACAGGGGGCGGAACCGGGGAGCTGTTTTTT.

The chain has TRBV4-1 and TRBJ1-1; 9 bases agree with TRBD1. In germline, CDR1 is MGHRA, CDR2 YSYEKL. V dropped 3 bases and J dropped 1; count of bases not matched to a gene: 9. This CDR3 contains 17 residues. The CDR3 nucleotides read TGCGCCAGCAGCCACAACACGGGACAGGGCGCGAACACTGAAGCTTTCTTT. This encodes CASSHNTGQGANTEAFF.

The CDR3 loop reads CASSLVPGAGELFF. For the CDR3, the DNA is TGCGCCAGCAGCTTGGTTCCGGGGGCCGGGGAGCTGTTTTTT. The rearrangement joins TRBV5-1 to TRBJ2-2; D is perhaps TRBD2 (6 bases). CDR1 is SGHRS and CDR2 is YFSETQ in the germline V gene. The V gene lost 0 bases and the J gene lost 6 bases, with 9 bases spanning the gap. The CDR3 contains 14 residues.

The V call is TRBV27, the J call TRBJ2-5, with 11 bases fitting TRBD2. Germline V lookup: CDR1 MNHEY, CDR2 SMNVEV (reference sequence). The V segment lost 4 bases and the J segment 5 bases; nucleotides outside the gene matches: 6. CDR3 length equals 15 residues. The CDR3 coding sequence is TGTGCCAGCAGTTCCCGACTAGCGGGACAGGAGACCCAGTACTTC. Translating it yields CASSSRLAGQETQYF.

The rearrangement uses TRBV30 and TRBJ1-6, with D hard to call. Trimming took off 4 bases at V and 4 bases at J, with 11 bases between the two ends. The CDR3 covers 14 residues. Germline V gene lookup returns CDR1 GTSNPN and CDR2 SVGIG (reference sequence). CDR3 nucleotide sequence: TGTGCCTGGACCTTAGGACTGTATAATTCACCCCTCCACTTT. Translation gives CAWTLGLYNSPLHF.

The V and J genes are TRBV18 and TRBJ2-5; D is unclear. This CDR3 spans 14 amino acids. Germline V CDR1 and CDR2: KGHSH, LQKENI. V gave up 2 bases and J gave up 5 bases, with 12 bases separating them. The CDR3 region is CASSPDAYRETQYF. Written as DNA, the CDR3 is TGTGCCAGCTCACCAGATGCTTACCGGGAGACCCAGTACTTC.

CDR3 sequence reads: CSVADELGFVEKLFF. The CDR3 region has the DNA TGCAGCGTTGCGGATGAGTTAGGATTCGTTGAAAAACTGTTTTTT. V is TRBV29-1 and J is TRBJ1-4; D is unresolved. The CDR3 runs 15 residues. CDR1 and CDR2 (germline): SQVTM, ANQGSEA. Trimming stripped 4 bases from V and 7 bases from J, with 19 bases between.

V usage is TRBV5-1 and J usage is TRBJ1-2; tentatively, D is TRBD1 (5 bases). CDR3 length: 16 residues. The germline V and J ends were trimmed by 0 bases and 1 base, with 13 bases remaining between them. Per the germline V gene, CDR1 is SGHRS and CDR2 is YFSETQ. Here the CDR3 DNA reads TGCGCCAGCAGCTTGGTTGAGGGGTGGTATAACTATGGCTACACCTTC. Its protein is CASSLVEGWYNYGYTF.

This chain links TRBV18 with TRBJ1-2; D is uncertain. Trimming shortened V by 3 bases and J by 2 bases, and 13 bases separated the two germline ends. The germline CDR1 and CDR2 sequences are KGHSH and LQKENI. The length of the CDR3 is 15 residues. CDR3: CASSPGIGANYGYTF. The CDR3 region has the DNA TGTGCCAGCTCACCGGGAATAGGAGCGAACTATGGCTACACCTTC.

This clone was recorded once. This chain links TRBV28 with TRBJ1-5, with D possibly TRBD1 on 5 matching bases. The germline CDR1 and CDR2 sequences are MDHEN and SYDVKM. CDR3 length: 14 amino acids. V dropped 3 bases and J dropped 5 bases, with 11 bases sitting between them. The CDR3, as DNA: TGTGCCAGCAGTTTCAGGGTTACTGATCAGCCCCAGCATTTT. Its protein product is CASSFRVTDQPQHF. The variable domain in full, with the rest retrieved from reference TRBV28 and TRBJ1-5, is DVKVTQSSRYLVKRTGEKVFLECVQDMDHENMFWYRQDPGLGLRLIYFSYDVKMKEKGDIPEGYSVSREKKERFSLILESASTNQTSMYLCASSFRVTDQPQHFGDGTRLSIL.

The chain combines TRBV28 with TRBJ1-2; no definite D call. CDR3 length: 10 residues. Germline CDR1 reads MDHEN; CDR2 reads SYDVKM. Between the trimmed V and J ends, which lost 8 bases and 3 bases, there was a span of 4 bases. CDR3 in amino acids: CASGYYGYTF. The CDR3, as DNA: TGTGCCAGCGGGTACTATGGCTACACCTTC.

The chain joins TRBV3-1 (or the pseudogene TRBV3-2) to TRBJ2-5; no firm D call. The CDR3 contains 12 residues. The ends were cut back, 3 bases at V and 5 bases at J, with 7 bases in the middle. Germline CDR1 reads LGHDT; CDR2 reads YNNKEL (reference sequence). CDR3 in DNA: TGTGCCAGCAGCCACAGTGGGGAGACCCAGTACTTC. As protein: CASSHSGETQYF.

V gene TRBV18 combines with J gene TRBJ1-6; D is unresolved. V lost 1 base and J lost 12, with 13 bases in between. The CDR3 spans 14 residues. Germline V lookup: CDR1 KGHSH, CDR2 LQKENI. The CDR3 here is CASSPQDDEVPLHF. The CDR3 coding sequence is TGTGCCAGCTCACCACAGGACGACGAGGTACCCCTCCACTTT. Looking up the rest from reference TRBV18 and TRBJ1-6 gives the full variable domain: NAGVMQNPRHLVRRRGQEARLRCSPMKGHSHVYWYRQLPEEGLKFMVYLQKENIIDESGMPKERFSAEFPKEGPSILRIQQVVRGDSAAYFCASSPQDDEVPLHFGNGTRLTVT.